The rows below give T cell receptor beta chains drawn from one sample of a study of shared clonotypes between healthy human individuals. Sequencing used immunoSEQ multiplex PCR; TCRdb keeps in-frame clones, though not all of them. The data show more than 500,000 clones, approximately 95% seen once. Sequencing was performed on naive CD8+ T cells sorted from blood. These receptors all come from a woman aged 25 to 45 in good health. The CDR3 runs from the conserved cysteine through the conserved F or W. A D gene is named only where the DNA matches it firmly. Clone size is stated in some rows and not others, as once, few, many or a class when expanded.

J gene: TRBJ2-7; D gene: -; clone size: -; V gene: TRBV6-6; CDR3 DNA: TGTGCCAGCAGTTACTCTGCAGACGAGCAGTACTTC; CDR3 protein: CASSYSADEQYF
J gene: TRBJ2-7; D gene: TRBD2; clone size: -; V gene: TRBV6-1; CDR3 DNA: TGTGCCAGCAGTGCGAGCGGGACCTTCGATGAGCAGTACTTC; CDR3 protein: CASSASGTFDEQYF
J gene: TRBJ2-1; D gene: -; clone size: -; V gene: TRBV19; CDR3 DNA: TGTGCCAGTAGTAGGGACGGCTACAATGAGCAGTTCTTC; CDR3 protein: CASSRDGYNEQFF
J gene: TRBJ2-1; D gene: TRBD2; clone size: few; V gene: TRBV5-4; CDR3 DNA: TGTGCCACCTGGAGGGGAGGGTCCTACAATGAGCAGTTCTTC; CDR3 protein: CATWRGGSYNEQFF
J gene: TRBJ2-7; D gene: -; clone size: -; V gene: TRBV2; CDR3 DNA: TGTGCCAGCAGTGATGGACAACTGGCCTACGAGCAGTACTTC; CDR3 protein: CASSDGQLAYEQYF
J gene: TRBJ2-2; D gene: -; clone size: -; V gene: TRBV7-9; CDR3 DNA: TGTGCCAGCACCCCCCCACGAGGGAGCGATGGCACCGGGGAGCTGTTTTTT; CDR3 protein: CASTPPRGSDGTGELFF
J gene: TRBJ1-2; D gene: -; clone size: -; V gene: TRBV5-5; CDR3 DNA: TGTGCCAGCAGCGAGCAGATAAACTATGGCTACACCTTC; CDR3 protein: CASSEQINYGYTF
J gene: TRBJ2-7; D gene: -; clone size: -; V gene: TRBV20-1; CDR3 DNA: TGCAGTGCGGACGAGCAGTACTTC; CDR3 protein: CSADEQYF
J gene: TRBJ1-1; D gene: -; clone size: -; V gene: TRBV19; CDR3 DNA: TGTGCCAGTAGTTCCTACACTGAAGCTTTCTTT; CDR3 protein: CASSSYTEAFF
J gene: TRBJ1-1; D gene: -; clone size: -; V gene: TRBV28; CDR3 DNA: TGTGCCAGCAGTTTAAGGACCCCCCCTGAAGCTTTCTTT; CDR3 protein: CASSLRTPPEAFF
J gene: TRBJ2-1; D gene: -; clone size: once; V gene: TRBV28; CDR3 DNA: TGTGCCAGCAGTCCCCGACTAGTCGAGCTCTACAATGAGCAGTTCTTC; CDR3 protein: CASSPRLVELYNEQFF
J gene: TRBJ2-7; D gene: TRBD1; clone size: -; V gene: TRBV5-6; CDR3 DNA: TGTGCCAGCAGCTTCGGGACAGGGGACGAGCAGTACTTC; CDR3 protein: CASSFGTGDEQYF
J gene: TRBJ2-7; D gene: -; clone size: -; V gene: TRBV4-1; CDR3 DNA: TGCGCCAGCAGCCTCACGACGTTGGCCGCGGGATACGAGCAGTACTTC; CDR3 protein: CASSLTTLAAGYEQYF
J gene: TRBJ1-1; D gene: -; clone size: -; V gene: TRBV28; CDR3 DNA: TGTGCCAGCAGGAACTGGGGGGGGAACACTGAAGCTTTCTTT; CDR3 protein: CASRNWGGNTEAFF
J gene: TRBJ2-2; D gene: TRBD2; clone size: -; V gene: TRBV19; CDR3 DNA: TGTGCCAGTAGTATCAGGTTCTCGGGGGAGGGCCGTACCGGGGAGCTGTTTTTT; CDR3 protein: CASSIRFSGEGRTGELFF
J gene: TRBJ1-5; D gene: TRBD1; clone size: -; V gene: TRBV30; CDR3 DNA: TGTGCCTGGACGGGACAGGGTTGGAATCAGCCCCAGCATTTT; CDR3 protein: CAWTGQGWNQPQHF
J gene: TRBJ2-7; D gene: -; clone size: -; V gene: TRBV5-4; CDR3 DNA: TGTGCCAGCAGCCCGATGGGGTACGAGCAGTACTTC; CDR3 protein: CASSPMGYEQYF
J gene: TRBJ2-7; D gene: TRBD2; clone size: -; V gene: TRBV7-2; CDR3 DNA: TGTGCCAGCAGCTTTCGACTAGCGGGAGGGCCTTGGGGCGAGCAGTACTTC; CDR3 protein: CASSFRLAGGPWGEQYF
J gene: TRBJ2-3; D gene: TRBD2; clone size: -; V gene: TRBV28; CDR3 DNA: TGTGCCAGCAGCCAACCGGGACTAGCGGGAGGGAAAGATACGCAGTATTTT; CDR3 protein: CASSQPGLAGGKDTQYF
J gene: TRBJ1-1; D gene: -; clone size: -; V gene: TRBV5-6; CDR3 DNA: TGTGCCAGCAGCTTCTATCGGAGCTTGAACACTGAAGCTTTCTTT; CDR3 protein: CASSFYRSLNTEAFF
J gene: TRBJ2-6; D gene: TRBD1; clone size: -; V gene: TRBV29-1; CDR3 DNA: TGCAGCGTTCAGGGGGAATCCTCTGGGGCCAACGTCCTGACTTTC; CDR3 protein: CSVQGESSGANVLTF
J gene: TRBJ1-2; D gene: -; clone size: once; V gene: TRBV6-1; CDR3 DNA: TGTGCCAGCAGTGAAGTCCCGGGGTCTAACTATGGCTACACCTTC; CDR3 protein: CASSEVPGSNYGYTF
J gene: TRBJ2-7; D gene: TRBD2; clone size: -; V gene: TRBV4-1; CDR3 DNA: TGCGCCAGCAGCCTCGTTGCGACTAGCGGGAGCTCCTACGAGCAGTACTTC; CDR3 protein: CASSLVATSGSSYEQYF
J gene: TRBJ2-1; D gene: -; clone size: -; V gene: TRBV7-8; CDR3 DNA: TGTGCCAGCAGCTTAGTTTGGCTGCTACGTTCTCTCGACGATGAGCAGTTCTTC; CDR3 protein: CASSLVWLLRSLDDEQFF
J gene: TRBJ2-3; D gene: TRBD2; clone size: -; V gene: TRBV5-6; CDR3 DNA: TGTGCCAGCAGCTTGGGACCACACTCTAGACTAGCGGGAGACACGCAGTATTTT; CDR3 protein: CASSLGPHSRLAGDTQYF
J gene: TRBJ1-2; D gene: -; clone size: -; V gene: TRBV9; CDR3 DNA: TGTGCCAGCAGCCTCCGGCGGGAAGGCTACACCTTC; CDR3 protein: CASSLRREGYTF
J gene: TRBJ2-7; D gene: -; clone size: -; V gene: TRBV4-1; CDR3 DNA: TGCGCCAGCAGCCAAGAAGGGGTGGGCAGAACCTACGAGCAGTACTTC; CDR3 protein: CASSQEGVGRTYEQYF
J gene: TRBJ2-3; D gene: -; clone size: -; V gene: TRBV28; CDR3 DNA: TGTGCCAGCAGCCAGAGGGCGGGCCTTAGCACAGATACGCAGTATTTT; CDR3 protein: CASSQRAGLSTDTQYF
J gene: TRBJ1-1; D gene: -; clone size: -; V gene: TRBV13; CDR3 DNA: TGTGCCAGCAGCTTACACAGGGTGGGCACTGAAGCTTTCTTT; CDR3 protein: CASSLHRVGTEAFF
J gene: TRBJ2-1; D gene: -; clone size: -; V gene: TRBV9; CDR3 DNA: TGTGCCAGCAGCGTGGGGGCTGAGCAGTTCTTC; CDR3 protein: CASSVGAEQFF
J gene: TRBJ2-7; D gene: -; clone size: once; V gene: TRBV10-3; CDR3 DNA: TGTGCCATCAGTGACCTTCTGAGCTCCTACGAGCAGTACTTC; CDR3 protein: CAISDLLSSYEQYF
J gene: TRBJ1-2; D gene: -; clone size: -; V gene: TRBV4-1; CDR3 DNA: TGCGCCAGCAGCCATGGAGTTTCGTCAGGGGCGGGCTATGGCTACACCTTC; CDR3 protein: CASSHGVSSGAGYGYTF
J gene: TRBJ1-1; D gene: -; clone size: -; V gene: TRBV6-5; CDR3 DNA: TGTGCCAGCAGTTACGCGGGCCCAATGGAGGCTTTCTTT; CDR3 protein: CASSYAGPMEAFF
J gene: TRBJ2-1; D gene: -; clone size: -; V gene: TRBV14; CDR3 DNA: TGTGCCAGCAGCTCCCGACTTGCCTTTGGCGAGCAGTTCTTC; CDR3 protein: CASSSRLAFGEQFF
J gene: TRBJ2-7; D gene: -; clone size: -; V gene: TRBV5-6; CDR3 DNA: TGTGCCAGCAGCCCGGGACCGGAGGCCTACGAGCAGTACTTC; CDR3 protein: CASSPGPEAYEQYF
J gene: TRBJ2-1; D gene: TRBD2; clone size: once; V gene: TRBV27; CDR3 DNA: TGTGCCAGCAGCGATCTGCCCCTAGCGGGATCTAACAATGAGCAGTTCTTC; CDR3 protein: CASSDLPLAGSNNEQFF
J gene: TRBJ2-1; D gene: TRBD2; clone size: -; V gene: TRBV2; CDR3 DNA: TGTGCCAGCAGTGGCGGACCGGGACTAGCGGGACTGAGCTCCTACAATGAGCAGTTCTTC; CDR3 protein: CASSGGPGLAGLSSYNEQFF
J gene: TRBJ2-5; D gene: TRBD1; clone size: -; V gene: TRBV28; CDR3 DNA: TGTGCCAGCAGCAGACAGGGGGCCCCTTCGGAGACCCAGTACTTC; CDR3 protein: CASSRQGAPSETQYF
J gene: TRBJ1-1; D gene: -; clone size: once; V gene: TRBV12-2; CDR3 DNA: TGTGCAAGTCGCCCTACAGGGGTCAAAGTGGTATTCACTGAAGCTTTCTTT; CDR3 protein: CASRPTGVKVVFTEAFF
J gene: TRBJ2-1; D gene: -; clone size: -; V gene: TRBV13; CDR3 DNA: TGTGCCAGCAGCCCCCATCGCTACAATGAGCAGTTCTTC; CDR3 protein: CASSPHRYNEQFF
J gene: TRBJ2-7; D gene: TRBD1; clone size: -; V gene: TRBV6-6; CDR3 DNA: TGTGCCAGCAGTTACACCCGGACAGGGCGCTACGAGCAGTACTTC; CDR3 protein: CASSYTRTGRYEQYF
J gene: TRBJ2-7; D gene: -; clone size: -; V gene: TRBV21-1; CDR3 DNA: TGTGCCAGCAGCTCAAGCTCCCTCGTATACTCCTACGAGCAGTACTTC; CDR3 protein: CASSSSSLVYSYEQYF
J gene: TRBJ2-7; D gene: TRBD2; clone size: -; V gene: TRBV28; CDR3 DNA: TGTGCCAGCAGTTTCTTACGACTAGCGGGAGTCGACGAGCAGTACTTC; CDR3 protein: CASSFLRLAGVDEQYF
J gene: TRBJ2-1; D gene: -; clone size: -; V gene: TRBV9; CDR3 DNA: TGTGCCAGCAGCGAAGGGCGAATCTCCTACAATGAGCAGTTCTTC; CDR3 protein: CASSEGRISYNEQFF
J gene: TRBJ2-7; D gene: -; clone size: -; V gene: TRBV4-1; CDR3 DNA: TGCGCCAGCAGCCAAGAAACAAGGAGCTCCTACGAGCAGTACTTC; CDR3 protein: CASSQETRSSYEQYF
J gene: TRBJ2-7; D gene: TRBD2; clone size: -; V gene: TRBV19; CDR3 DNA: TGTGCCAGTAGTACCCCGGCGGGAGTTGGATACGAGCAGTACTTC; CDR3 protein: CASSTPAGVGYEQYF